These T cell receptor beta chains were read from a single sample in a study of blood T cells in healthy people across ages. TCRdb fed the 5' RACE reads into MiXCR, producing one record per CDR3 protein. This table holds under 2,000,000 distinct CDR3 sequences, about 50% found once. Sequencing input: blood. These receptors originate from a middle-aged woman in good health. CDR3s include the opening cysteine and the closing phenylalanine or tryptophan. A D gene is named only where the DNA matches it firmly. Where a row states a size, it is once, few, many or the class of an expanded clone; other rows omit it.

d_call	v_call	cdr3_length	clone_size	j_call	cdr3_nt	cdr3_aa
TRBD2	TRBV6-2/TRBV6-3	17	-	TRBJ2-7	TGTGCCAGCAGTTCAACAAATTCGGGACTACGACCCTACGAGCAGTACTTC	CASSSTNSGLRPYEQYF
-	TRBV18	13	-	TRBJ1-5	TGTGCCAGCTCACAAGGACCGGGGACCTCGCAGCATTTT	CASSQGPGTSQHF
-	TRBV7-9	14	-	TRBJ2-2	TGTGCCAGCAGTATCGGACAGAGGACCGGGGAGCTGTTTTTT	CASSIGQRTGELFF
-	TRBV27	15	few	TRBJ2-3	TGTGCCAGCAGTTTAAACGGTGTCAGCACAGATACGCAGTATTTT	CASSLNGVSTDTQYF
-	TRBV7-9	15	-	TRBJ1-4	TGTGCCAGCAGCTTAGACGGCTTCCAGGGTGAAAAACTGTTTTTT	CASSLDGFQGEKLFF
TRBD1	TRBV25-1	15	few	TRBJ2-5	TGTGCCAGCAGTGGAGGGGACAGACGTTTTGAGACCCAGTACTTC	CASSGGDRRFETQYF
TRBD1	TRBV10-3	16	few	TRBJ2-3	TGTGCCATCATGGGGACAGGGAGGGCCGGTACAGATACGCAGTATTTT	CAIMGTGRAGTDTQYF
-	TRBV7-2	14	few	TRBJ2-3	TGTGCCAGCAGATTATCCGCATACTCAGATACGCAGTATTTT	CASRLSAYSDTQYF
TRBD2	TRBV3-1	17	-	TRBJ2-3	TGTGCCAGCAGCCAAGAACGAACTAGCGGGGGCGCAGGTACGCAGTATTTT	CASSQERTSGGAGTQYF
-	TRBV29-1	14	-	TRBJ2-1	TGCAGCGTTGAATGGTTTGGTGGGGGGCGGGAGCAGTTCTTC	CSVEWFGGGREQFF
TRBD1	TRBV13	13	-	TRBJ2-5	TGTGCCAGATACGACAGGGGGAGCCGGACCCAGTACTTC	CARYDRGSRTQYF
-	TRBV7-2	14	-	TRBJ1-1	TGTGCCAGCAGCTTACCAAACTCACAAGGAGAAGCTTTCTTT	CASSLPNSQGEAFF
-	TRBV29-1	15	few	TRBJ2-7	TGCAGCGCCCAGGGGGACTACCTATCCACCTACGAGCAGTACTTC	CSAQGDYLSTYEQYF
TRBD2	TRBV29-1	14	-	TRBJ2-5	TGCAGCGTTGGATCGGGACTAGCGGGGGGGACCCAGTACTTC	CSVGSGLAGGTQYF
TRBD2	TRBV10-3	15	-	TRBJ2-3	TGTGCCATCAGGGGACTAGCGGCTAGCACAGATACGCAGTATTTT	CAIRGLAASTDTQYF
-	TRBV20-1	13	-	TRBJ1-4	TGCAGTGCTAGAAGACAGGTTCCTGAAAAACTGTTTTTT	CSARRQVPEKLFF
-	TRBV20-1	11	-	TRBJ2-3	TGCAGTGCTAGTCACTGGGATACGCAGTATTTT	CSASHWDTQYF
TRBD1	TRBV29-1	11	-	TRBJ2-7	TGCAGCACAGGGGTGGGCAATGAGCAGTACTTC	CSTGVGNEQYF
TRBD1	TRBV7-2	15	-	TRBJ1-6	TGTGCCAGCAGCTTGTGGACAGGGCAGAGTTCACCCCTCCACTTT	CASSLWTGQSSPLHF
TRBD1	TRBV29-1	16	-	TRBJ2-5	TGCAGCGTTGAAGATCCGACAGGGGTAATTTGGGAGACCCAGTACTTC	CSVEDPTGVIWETQYF
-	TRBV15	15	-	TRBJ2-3	TGTGCCACCAGCAGAGGGACCAGGTTAACAGATACGCAGTATTTT	CATSRGTRLTDTQYF
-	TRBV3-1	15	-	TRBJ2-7	TGTGCCAGCAGCCTCGTAGCGAGCTCCTACAATGAGCAGTACTTC	CASSLVASSYNEQYF
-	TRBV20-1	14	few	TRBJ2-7	TGCAGTGCCTCTGGGACCAGAAGTGGATACGAGCAGTACTTC	CSASGTRSGYEQYF